These 30 T cell receptor beta chains share one sample of origin, sequenced in a study of neoadjuvant anti-PD-1 for oral cavity cancer. The protocol was immunoSEQ multiplex PCR, while the TCRdb copy is restricted to in-frame clones and leaves out a portion. The top ten clones hold under 30% of a sample with 9,500 to 12,000 clones, around 50% of them seen once. The specimen comprised tumor tissue, sampled before nivolumab (anti-PD-1) treatment. The source is a person between 40 and 80 years old with oral cavity squamous cell carcinoma.

The chain joins TRBV6-5 to TRBJ1-2; 7 bases line up with TRBD1. The CDR3 totals 16 residues. J gave up 4 bases and V 4 bases, and 12 bases lay outside the gene matches. CDR1 and CDR2 (germline): MNHEY, SVGAGI. The CDR3 nucleotides read TGTGCCAGCAGTTCGTATGGCAGGGGGGACTTCTATGGCTACACCTTC. The encoded protein is CASSSYGRGDFYGYTF.

The rearrangement links TRBV18 to TRBJ1-5, with 10 bases identical to TRBD1. J lost 7 bases, V lost 6 bases, and 9 bases had no gene match. In germline, CDR1 is KGHSH, CDR2 LQKENI. This CDR3 is built from 15 residues. CDR3 nucleotide sequence: TGTGCCAGCTCCACCGGGACAGGGGATGGACAGCCCCAGCATTTT. Amino acids: CASSTGTGDGQPQHF.

The chain uses TRBV2 and TRBJ2-2; possibly TRBD1 for D (6 bases). Trimming stripped 7 bases from V and 2 bases from J, with 8 bases between. The CDR3 extends over 13 amino acids. Germline V gene lookup returns CDR1 SNHLY and CDR2 FYNNEI. The CDR3 DNA follows: TGTGCCAGCAACAGGGAAAACACCGGGGAGCTGTTTTTT. Amino acids: CASNRENTGELFF.

This clone is labeled as medium-sized. The rearrangement uses TRBV5-5 and TRBJ1-2; the D gene is possibly TRBD1 (5 bases). The CDR3 has 13 amino acids. CDR1 is SGHKS, CDR2 YYEKEE, per germline (reference sequence). V lost 3 bases and J lost 4, with 10 bases in between. This CDR3 is CASSSQVGYGYTF. The CDR3 nucleotides are TGTGCCAGCAGCTCACAGGTGGGCTATGGCTACACCTTC.

By frequency in the sample, this clone is medium-sized. This chain connects TRBV6-5 to TRBJ2-7; D may be TRBD2 (5 bases). V lost 4 bases and J lost 3, with 13 bases in between. This CDR3 has 14 residues. Germline loops: CDR1 MNHEY, CDR2 SVGAGI. The CDR3 nucleotides are TGTGCCAGCAGTTCCTTAGGACGGGGCTACGAGCAGTACTTC. Protein product: CASSSLGRGYEQYF.

This clone came up a few times. The chain carries TRBV7-3 and TRBJ2-2; 7 nucleotides match TRBD1. Germline assignment: CDR1 SGHTA and CDR2 FQGTGA. The junction had 11 bases not matched to a gene; V was cut back by 2 bases and J by 5 bases. The CDR3 contains 17 residues. The CDR3 DNA reads as TGTGCCAGCAGCTTAGTTGCGCAGGGGGTGAATACCGGGGAGCTGTTTTTT. As protein: CASSLVAQGVNTGELFF.

This clone occurred a few times. The rearrangement uses TRBV4-2 and TRBJ2-3; the match to TRBD2 covers 11 bases. The ends lost 3 bases at V and 6 bases at J; junction bases unmatched: 8. CDR1 and CDR2 (germline): LGHNA, YNFKEQ. This CDR3 comprises 16 residues. DNA for the CDR3: TGTGCCAGCAGCCAGGAGACTAGCGGGGTATATGATACGCAGTATTTT. Translation gives CASSQETSGVYDTQYF.

This sequence joins TRBV5-5 and TRBJ1-5; 8 bases map to TRBD1. The V and J ends lost 4 bases and 3 bases, in that order; junction bases with no gene match: 3. CDR1 and CDR2 (germline): SGHKS, YYEKEE (reference sequence). The CDR3 consists of 14 residues. The CDR3 is CASSTGGINQPQHF. CDR3 in DNA: TGTGCCAGCAGCACAGGGGGGATCAATCAGCCCCAGCATTTT.

The chain carries TRBV4-1 and TRBJ2-3; D ambiguous. Between the trimmed V and J ends, which lost 0 bases and 0 bases, there was a span of 10 bases. The CDR3 runs to 16 residues. Germline CDR1 MGHRA, CDR2 YSYEKL. The CDR3 spells CASSQDPYRSTDTQYF. The CDR3 bases are TGCGCCAGCAGCCAAGATCCCTACCGTAGCACAGATACGCAGTATTTT.

The J gene is TRBJ1-5, the V gene TRBV7-2; D uncertain. Trimming took off 3 bases at V and 0 bases at J, with 3 bases between the two ends. Germline CDR1 SGHTA, CDR2 FQGNSA. This CDR3 region has 13 residues. CDR3 sequence (DNA): TGTGCCAGCAGCTTGGATAGCAATCAGCCCCAGCATTTT. Protein sequence: CASSLDSNQPQHF.

The table lists this clone with a few counts. J is TRBJ1-2 and V is TRBV15, with no clear D. V was shortened by 0 bases and J by 4 bases, with 9 bases between the two germline ends. Germline V CDR1 and CDR2: LNHNV, YYDKDF (reference sequence). The CDR3 contains 14 residues. The CDR3 bases are TGTGCCACCAGCAGAGATCTGGGTGTCTATGGCTACACCTTC. This codes for CATSRDLGVYGYTF.

This clone has a handful of counts. The chain combines TRBV18 with TRBJ1-5, with a weak D call TRBD1 (5 bases). CDR3 length equals 13 residues. Trimming removed 3 bases from V and 5 bases from J, with 8 bases in between. CDR1 is KGHSH, CDR2 LQKENI, per germline. The CDR3 loop is CASSPRADQPQHF. The CDR3, as DNA: TGTGCCAGCTCACCCAGGGCGGATCAGCCCCAGCATTTT.

The chain couples TRBV7-2 to TRBJ1-1; D unclear. Germline CDR1 is SGHTA and CDR2 is FQGNSA. The CDR3 has 12 amino acids. V lost 7 bases and J lost 1, with 7 bases in between. The CDR3 is CASKITNTEAFF. CDR3 bases: TGTGCCAGCAAAATTACGAACACTGAAGCTTTCTTT. Combining the CDR3 with reference TRBV7-2 and TRBJ1-1 gives the whole variable domain GAGVSQSPSNKVTEKGKDVELRCDPISGHTALYWYRQSLGQGLEFLIYFQGNSAPDKSGLPSDRFSAERTGGSVSTLTIQRTQQEDSAVYLCASKITNTEAFFGQGTRLTVV.

This clone was counted once. V usage is TRBV4-2 and J usage is TRBJ1-6; TRBD1 matches 9 bases. The CDR3 consists of 17 residues. Germline-derived CDR1 and CDR2 are LGHNA and YNFKEQ. V gave up 3 bases and J gave up 1 base; unmatched junction bases: 4. CDR3 sequence: CASSQDRGRSYNSPLHF. The CDR3 nucleotides are TGTGCCAGCAGCCAGGACAGGGGTCGATCCTATAATTCACCCCTCCACTTT.

This CDR3 is CASRDRLGLGYTF. CDR3 coding DNA: TGTGCCAGCAGGGACAGGTTGGGCCTTGGCTACACCTTC. The chain carries TRBV25-1 and TRBJ1-2, with 7 bases matching TRBD1. This CDR3 region has 13 residues. The germline V gene encodes CDR1 MGHDK and CDR2 SYGVNS. Losses at the gene ends were 6 bases for V and 7 bases for J; bases not matched to a gene: 8.

The rearrangement links TRBV11-2 to TRBJ2-7; 12 bases match TRBD2. The CDR3 is 15 residues long. With V trimmed by 2 bases and J by 5 bases, 4 bases remained unmatched. Germline V gene data show CDR1 as SGHAT and CDR2 as FQNNGV. The CDR3 here is CASSLLAGGPNEQYF. The CDR3 DNA is TGTGCCAGCAGCTTACTAGCGGGGGGGCCCAACGAGCAGTACTTC.

The table lists this clone with a few counts. The chain employs TRBV6-6 and TRBJ1-5, with D perhaps TRBD1 (6 bases). Germline V gives CDR1 MNHNY, CDR2 SVGAGI (reference sequence). With 2 bases removed from V and 4 bases from J, the gap between germline ends came to 12 bases. This CDR3 has 15 residues. For the CDR3, the DNA is TGTGCCAGCAGTTACCCCCGGACAGAAAATCAGCCCCAGCATTTT. This codes for CASSYPRTENQPQHF.

The J gene is TRBJ1-3, the V gene TRBV6-5; 7 bases are shared with TRBD1. Trimming took 6 bases from V and 2 from J; bases not matched to a gene: 4. Germline V gene data show CDR1 as MNHEY and CDR2 as SVGAGI. The CDR3 consists of 14 residues. The CDR3 loop reads CASRQDRAGNTIYF. The CDR3 nucleotides are TGTGCCAGCAGACAAGACAGGGCTGGAAACACCATATATTTT.

The rearrangement uses TRBV7-8 and TRBJ1-1; D uncertain. Deletions cut 5 bases from V and 3 bases from J, with 10 bases between. Germline assignment: CDR1 SGHVS and CDR2 FQNEAQ. This CDR3 is built from 13 residues. The CDR3 coding sequence is TGTGCCAGCAGCCTCACTAGGGACACTGAAGCTTTCTTT. It yields the protein CASSLTRDTEAFF.

This clone counts as medium-sized (0.01 to 0.1%). The V call is TRBV7-9, the J call TRBJ1-3; unclear D gene. Germline V gene data show CDR1 as SEHNR and CDR2 as FQNEAQ (reference sequence). The CDR3 is 17 residues long. The V and J ends lost 1 base and 0 bases respectively, with 13 bases between them. The CDR3 DNA is TGTGCCAGCAGCTTAGTCGGAGATCTACTCTCTGGAAACACCATATATTTT. It translates to CASSLVGDLLSGNTIYF.

The chain has TRBV9 and TRBJ2-3, with 10 positions matching TRBD2. Unmatched junction bases numbered 8, after V lost 1 base and J lost 0 bases. Germline values: CDR1 SGDLS, CDR2 YYNGEE. The CDR3 is 18 residues long. DNA for the CDR3: TGTGCCAGCAGCGTAACTCTAGCGGGGGTTCCTAGCACAGATACGCAGTATTTT. This codes for CASSVTLAGVPSTDTQYF.

The chain recombines TRBV7-2 with TRBJ2-2, with 8 positions matching TRBD2. The CDR3 runs 16 residues. Germline assignment: CDR1 SGHTA and CDR2 FQGNSA. The V segment lost 4 bases and the J segment 4 bases; nucleotides outside the gene matches: 8. The CDR3 DNA reads TGTGCCAGCAGCTCGTCCGGGGGGGGCGGCACCGGGGAGCTGTTTTTT. This codes for CASSSSGGGGTGELFF.

This clone was seen just once. This CDR3 is CAWRADGAGSNYGYTF. The CDR3, as DNA: TGTGCCTGGAGAGCCGACGGGGCAGGGTCTAACTATGGCTACACCTTC. This rearrangement joins TRBV30 to TRBJ1-2; D is possibly TRBD1 (5 bases). Between the trimmed V and J ends, which lost 3 bases and 0 bases, there was a span of 17 bases. CDR3 length equals 16 residues. Per germline, CDR1 GTSNPN and CDR2 SVGIG (reference sequence).

This chain connects TRBV14 to TRBJ1-1; no reliable D call. CDR1 SGHDN and CDR2 FVKESK come from the germline V gene. The CDR3 covers 17 residues. Trimming cost V 3 bases and J 5 bases, with 22 bases left between them. The CDR3 is CASSQGIGWSAGTEAFF. The CDR3 DNA is TGTGCCAGCAGCCAGGGCATAGGGTGGTCGGCTGGGACTGAAGCTTTCTTT.

This clone occurred a few times. The rearrangement joins TRBV5-1 to TRBJ2-1, with 8 bases identical to TRBD1. Germline V gives CDR1 SGHRS, CDR2 YFSETQ. The CDR3 loop spans 15 amino acids. Trimming took 2 bases from V and 4 from J; bases not matched to a gene: 5. The CDR3: CASSFAGGSYNEQFF. The CDR3, as DNA: TGCGCCAGCAGCTTTGCAGGGGGCTCTTACAATGAGCAGTTCTTC.

By sample share, this clone is medium-sized. The chain has TRBV19 and TRBJ2-1; 14 bases are shared with TRBD2. Germline CDR1 reads LNHDA; CDR2 reads SQIVND (reference sequence). The CDR3 is made up of 15 amino acids. The J segment lost 10 bases and the V segment lost 1 base, leaving 3 bases of the junction unmatched. In DNA, the CDR3 is TGTGCCAGTAGTATAGGACTAGCGGGGGGGCACGAGCAGTTCTTC. Translation: CASSIGLAGGHEQFF.

The chain recombines TRBV7-9 with TRBJ1-5, with TRBD1 identical over 7 bases. In germline, CDR1 is SEHNR, CDR2 FQNEAQ (reference sequence). Trimming removed 5 bases from V and 7 bases from J; junction bases left unmatched: 14. The CDR3 runs to 16 residues. As DNA, the CDR3 is TGTGCCAGCAGCCCGTTATGGGACAGAGCGGAACAGCCCCAGCATTTT. This encodes CASSPLWDRAEQPQHF.

This clone was detected a few times. This chain links TRBV11-2 with TRBJ2-1, with D possibly TRBD2 on 5 matching bases. With 0 bases removed from V and 3 bases from J, the gap between germline ends came to 15 bases. The germline gives CDR1 SGHAT, CDR2 FQNNGV. CDR3 length: 17 amino acids. This CDR3 is CASSLDPGYSRYNEQFF. CDR3 nucleotides: TGTGCCAGCAGCTTAGATCCGGGGTACTCACGCTACAATGAGCAGTTCTTC.

The chain links TRBV2 to TRBJ1-3, with 8 bases that match TRBD1. The trim removed 1 base at V and 5 bases at J, leaving 4 bases unmatched. The CDR3 is made up of 15 amino acids. The germline gives CDR1 SNHLY, CDR2 FYNNEI. CDR3 amino acids: CASSEDGTGRNTIYF. CDR3 sequence (DNA): TGTGCCAGCAGTGAAGACGGGACAGGTCGAAACACCATATATTTT.

This rearrangement joins TRBV19 to TRBJ1-1; D possibly corresponds to TRBD1 (6 bases). V was trimmed by 2 bases and J by 3 bases, leaving 7 bases between them. This CDR3 comprises 13 residues. Germline CDR1 reads LNHDA; CDR2 reads SQIVND (reference sequence). CDR3 sequence (DNA): TGTGCCAGTAGTATAAGGGGGGACACTGAAGCTTTCTTT. It encodes CASSIRGDTEAFF.